This is a list of T cell receptor beta chains from one sample in a study of cytomegalovirus exposure and HLA in healthy donors. Repertoires were generated with immunoSEQ multiplex PCR, while TCRdb's copy carries only in-frame clones and drops some. Of 250,000 to 350,000 clones listed, 70% to 90% are singletons. Source material: PBMCs. Every receptor here comes from a man aged 25 to 40 in good health and CMV-seronegative. Both conserved end residues are part of each CDR3. Each record gives: J gene, V gene, D gene, clone size, CDR3 protein, CDR3 DNA. A D gene is named only where the DNA matches it firmly. Clone size, where shown, is once, few, many, or a class for clones that have expanded.

j_call: TRBJ2-7
v_call: TRBV15
d_call: .
clone_size: .
cdr3_aa: CATSRDRLEEQYF
cdr3_nt: TGTGCCACCAGCAGAGATCGATTAGAGGAGCAGTACTTC

j_call: TRBJ2-2
v_call: TRBV5-6
d_call: .
clone_size: .
cdr3_aa: CASSQLEPIPTGELFF
cdr3_nt: TGTGCCAGCAGTCAACTCGAACCGATACCCACCGGGGAGCTGTTTTTT

j_call: TRBJ2-5
v_call: TRBV19
d_call: TRBD1
clone_size: .
cdr3_aa: CASSIGMWRTGEETQYF
cdr3_nt: TGTGCCAGTAGTATTGGAATGTGGAGGACAGGGGAGGAGACCCAGTACTTC

j_call: TRBJ1-3
v_call: TRBV5-1
d_call: TRBD1
clone_size: .
cdr3_aa: CASRGDRGPGNTIYF
cdr3_nt: TGCGCCAGCAGGGGGGACAGGGGTCCTGGAAACACCATATATTTT

j_call: TRBJ2-2
v_call: TRBV7-9
d_call: TRBD2
clone_size: .
cdr3_aa: CASSPQTSGNTGELFF
cdr3_nt: TGTGCCAGCAGCCCGCAGACTAGCGGGAACACCGGGGAGCTGTTTTTT

j_call: TRBJ2-3
v_call: TRBV23-1
d_call: .
clone_size: .
cdr3_aa: CASSQSIRSGHPADTQYF
cdr3_nt: TGCGCCAGCAGTCAATCGATTCGATCCGGACACCCCGCAGATACGCAGTATTTT

j_call: TRBJ2-1
v_call: TRBV30
d_call: .
clone_size: .
cdr3_aa: CAWSGDNEQFF
cdr3_nt: TGTGCCTGGAGTGGCGACAATGAGCAGTTCTTC

j_call: TRBJ2-3
v_call: TRBV11-2
d_call: TRBD2
clone_size: .
cdr3_aa: CASSLGAGSTDTQYF
cdr3_nt: TGTGCCAGCAGCTTAGGAGCGGGGAGCACAGATACGCAGTATTTT

j_call: TRBJ2-6
v_call: TRBV7-8
d_call: TRBD1
clone_size: .
cdr3_aa: CASHVTGASTGANVLTF
cdr3_nt: TGTGCCAGCCATGTTACAGGGGCTTCCACCGGGGCCAACGTCCTGACTTTC

j_call: TRBJ2-3
v_call: TRBV6-4
d_call: .
clone_size: .
cdr3_aa: CASSSHGGAADTQYF
cdr3_nt: TGTGCCAGCAGTTCCCATGGGGGCGCCGCGGATACGCAGTATTTT

j_call: TRBJ1-6
v_call: TRBV15
d_call: .
clone_size: .
cdr3_aa: CATSRARQINSPLHF
cdr3_nt: TGTGCCACCAGCAGGGCCAGACAGATTAATTCACCCCTCCACTTT

j_call: TRBJ1-5
v_call: TRBV30
d_call: TRBD1
clone_size: .
cdr3_aa: CAWRDRGLGNQPQHF
cdr3_nt: TGTGCCTGGAGAGACAGGGGGCTTGGCAATCAGCCCCAGCATTTT

j_call: TRBJ2-3
v_call: TRBV5-1
d_call: TRBD2
clone_size: .
cdr3_aa: CASSMLPSGGLTDTQYF
cdr3_nt: TGCGCCAGCAGCATGCTGCCTAGCGGGGGTCTCACAGATACGCAGTATTTT

j_call: TRBJ1-2
v_call: TRBV11-2
d_call: TRBD1
clone_size: .
cdr3_aa: CASSLDRTGAYGYTF
cdr3_nt: TGTGCCAGCAGCTTAGATCGGACAGGGGCCTATGGCTACACCTTC

j_call: TRBJ1-1
v_call: TRBV25-1
d_call: .
clone_size: .
cdr3_aa: CASAGGNGPQGTEAFF
cdr3_nt: TGTGCCAGCGCTGGGGGGAACGGCCCGCAGGGCACTGAAGCTTTCTTT

j_call: TRBJ1-2
v_call: TRBV6-1
d_call: .
clone_size: .
cdr3_aa: CASRTQSPLYGYTF
cdr3_nt: TGTGCCAGCAGAACTCAATCACCCCTCTATGGCTACACCTTC

j_call: TRBJ2-3
v_call: TRBV11-3
d_call: TRBD2
clone_size: .
cdr3_aa: CASSLDSGSTDTQYF
cdr3_nt: TGTGCCAGCAGCTTAGATAGCGGGAGCACAGATACGCAGTATTTT

j_call: TRBJ2-3
v_call: TRBV5-1
d_call: .
clone_size: once
cdr3_aa: CASSLVLGVKDTQYF
cdr3_nt: TGCGCCAGCAGCTTGGTGTTAGGGGTAAAAGATACGCAGTATTTT

j_call: TRBJ1-5
v_call: TRBV19
d_call: TRBD1
clone_size: .
cdr3_aa: CASNNDRGLYQPQHF
cdr3_nt: TGTGCCAGTAATAACGACAGGGGGTTGTACCAGCCCCAGCATTTT

j_call: TRBJ2-7
v_call: TRBV9
d_call: .
clone_size: .
cdr3_aa: CASSVHAAGDEQYF
cdr3_nt: TGTGCCAGCAGCGTCCACGCCGCCGGGGACGAGCAGTACTTC

j_call: TRBJ2-1
v_call: TRBV5-1
d_call: .
clone_size: .
cdr3_aa: CASSFETVSYNEQFF
cdr3_nt: TGCGCCAGCAGCTTCGAGACAGTCTCCTACAATGAGCAGTTCTTC

j_call: TRBJ2-1
v_call: TRBV5-4
d_call: .
clone_size: .
cdr3_aa: CASSPTGSSYNEQFF
cdr3_nt: TGTGCCAGCAGCCCTACAGGGTCCTCCTACAATGAGCAGTTCTTC

j_call: TRBJ2-7
v_call: TRBV2
d_call: .
clone_size: few
cdr3_aa: CASSASVGRGYF
cdr3_nt: TGTGCCAGCAGTGCGTCAGTGGGCAGGGGGTACTTC

j_call: TRBJ1-1
v_call: TRBV7-6
d_call: TRBD1
clone_size: .
cdr3_aa: CASSLGGTGNTEAFF
cdr3_nt: TGTGCCAGCAGCTTAGGGGGGACAGGGAACACTGAAGCTTTCTTT

j_call: TRBJ1-2
v_call: TRBV7-9
d_call: .
clone_size: few
cdr3_aa: CASSFDRYYGYTF
cdr3_nt: TGTGCCAGCAGCTTCGACAGATACTATGGCTACACCTTC

j_call: TRBJ2-5
v_call: TRBV6-5
d_call: TRBD2
clone_size: .
cdr3_aa: CASSYTTSGEAQYF
cdr3_nt: TGTGCCAGCAGTTACACCACTAGCGGGGAAGCCCAGTACTTC

j_call: TRBJ2-1
v_call: TRBV19
d_call: TRBD2
clone_size: once
cdr3_aa: CASSGAGGQVQFF
cdr3_nt: TGTGCCAGTAGTGGCGCGGGGGGGCAAGTGCAGTTCTTC

j_call: TRBJ1-5
v_call: TRBV6-5
d_call: .
clone_size: .
cdr3_aa: CASSFSPGGQPQHF
cdr3_nt: TGTGCCAGCAGTTTTTCCCCCGGCGGTCAGCCCCAGCATTTT

j_call: TRBJ1-1
v_call: TRBV18
d_call: TRBD1
clone_size: .
cdr3_aa: CASSPGRGDTEAFF
cdr3_nt: TGTGCCAGCTCACCAGGCAGGGGGGATACTGAAGCTTTCTTT

j_call: TRBJ1-5
v_call: TRBV7-2
d_call: .
clone_size: .
cdr3_aa: CASSLFRSPGAQHF
cdr3_nt: TGTGCCAGCAGCTTATTCCGGAGTCCGGGGGCCCAGCATTTT

j_call: TRBJ1-1
v_call: TRBV27
d_call: .
clone_size: .
cdr3_aa: CASSLGQLGTEAFF
cdr3_nt: TGTGCCAGCAGTTTAGGGCAGTTGGGCACTGAAGCTTTCTTT

j_call: TRBJ2-2
v_call: TRBV27
d_call: TRBD1
clone_size: .
cdr3_aa: CASSLPGGTGELFF
cdr3_nt: TGTGCCAGCAGTTTGCCAGGGGGTACCGGGGAGCTGTTTTTT

j_call: TRBJ2-5
v_call: TRBV4-1
d_call: TRBD1
clone_size: .
cdr3_aa: CASSRGTGTQETQYF
cdr3_nt: TGCGCCAGCAGCCGAGGGACAGGGACTCAGGAGACCCAGTACTTC

j_call: TRBJ2-7
v_call: TRBV6-1
d_call: .
clone_size: .
cdr3_aa: CASSAFYEQYF
cdr3_nt: TGTGCCAGCAGTGCTTTCTACGAGCAGTACTTC

j_call: TRBJ2-2
v_call: TRBV19
d_call: .
clone_size: .
cdr3_aa: CASSIYTGELFF
cdr3_nt: TGTGCCAGTAGTATCTACACCGGGGAGCTGTTTTTT

j_call: TRBJ1-1
v_call: TRBV25-1
d_call: TRBD1
clone_size: .
cdr3_aa: CASDLGTGTEAFF
cdr3_nt: TGTGCCAGTGACCTCGGGACAGGCACTGAAGCTTTCTTT